This TCR beta chain was sequenced for a study of identical twins. Points from the study as a whole: In cord blood, abundant beta clonotypes had fewer insertions; memory showed no trend.

The germline gives CDR1 SGHRS, CDR2 YFSETQ. The CDR3 is 15 amino acids. V was shortened by 0 bases and J by 7 bases, with 17 bases between the two germline ends. With respect to this clonotype: What it binds is not known.

TCRdb passed the 5' RACE reads through MiXCR, listing each CDR3 protein once. The sample records 1,800,000 or so distinct CDR3 sequences, roughly a third being singletons. This TCR was sampled from a newborn girl in good health. The chain carries TRBV5-1 and TRBJ2-7, with D maybe TRBD2 (5 bases). The material sequenced was cord blood. In DNA, the CDR3 is TGCGCCAGCAGCTTGGGCGAGCGGCAGTACAATGAGCAGTACTTC. It is translated as CASSLGERQYNEQYF.